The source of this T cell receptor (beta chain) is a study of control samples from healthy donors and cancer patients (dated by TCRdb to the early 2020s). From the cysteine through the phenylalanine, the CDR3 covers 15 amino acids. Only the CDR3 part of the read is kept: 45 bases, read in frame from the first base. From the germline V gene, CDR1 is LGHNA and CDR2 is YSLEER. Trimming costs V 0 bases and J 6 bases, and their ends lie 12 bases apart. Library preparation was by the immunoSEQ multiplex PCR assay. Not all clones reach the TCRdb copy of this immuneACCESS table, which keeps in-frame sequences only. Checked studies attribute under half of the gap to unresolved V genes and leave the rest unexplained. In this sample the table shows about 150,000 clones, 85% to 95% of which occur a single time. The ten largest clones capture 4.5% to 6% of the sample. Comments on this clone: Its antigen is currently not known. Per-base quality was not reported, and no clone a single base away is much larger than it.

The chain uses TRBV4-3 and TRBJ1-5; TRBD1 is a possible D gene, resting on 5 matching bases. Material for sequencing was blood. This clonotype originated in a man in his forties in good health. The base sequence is TGCGCCAGCAGCCAAGATTCCCAGGGCTTTCAGCCCCAGCATTTT. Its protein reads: CASSQDSQGFQPQHF.